This T cell receptor beta chain is drawn from a study of spatial heterogeneity in lung cancer. Study background: Alpha-chain detections were consistently fewer than beta-chain detections among the sequences. Study-wide results and limits: Expanded tumor TCRs that were ubiquitous appeared in blood more at resection than follow-up.

The sample's time point: sample taken at primary tumor resection. Sequencing covered unsorted whole RNA taken from tumor, nontumor lung or frozen PBMC. A total of 72 untreated early-stage non-small cell lung cancer patients served as donors. This clonotype was picked up many times. Its cognate antigen is unknown. In TCRdb, the 5' RACE reads were re-called with MiXCR into one record per CDR3 protein. This table holds tens of thousands of distinct CDR3 sequences, approximately 12% found once. V lost 11 bases, J lost 4 bases, and 19 bases lay in between. This CDR3 comprises 14 residues. Germline CDR1 and CDR2: ENHRY and SYGVKD.

This sequence was found in a male donor with early-stage non-small cell lung cancer. The chain carries TRBV10-3 and TRBJ2-3, with a possible D match to TRBD2 (7 bases). The source material was PBMCs, sampled at surgery. Here the CDR3 reads CASGGGRGPDTQYF. The CDR3, as DNA: TGTGCCTCAGGCGGGGGCCGGGGTCCAGATACGCAGTATTTT.